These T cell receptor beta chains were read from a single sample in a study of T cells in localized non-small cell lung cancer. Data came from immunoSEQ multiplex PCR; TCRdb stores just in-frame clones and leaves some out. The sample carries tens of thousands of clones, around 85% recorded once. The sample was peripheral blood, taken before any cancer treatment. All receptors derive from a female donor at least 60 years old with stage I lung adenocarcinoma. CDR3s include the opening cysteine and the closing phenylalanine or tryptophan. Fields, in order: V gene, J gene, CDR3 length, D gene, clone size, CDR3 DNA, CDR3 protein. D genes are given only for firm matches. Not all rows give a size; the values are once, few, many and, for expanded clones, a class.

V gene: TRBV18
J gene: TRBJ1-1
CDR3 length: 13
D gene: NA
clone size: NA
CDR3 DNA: TGTGCCAGCTCACCGGCGGCAGGCACTGAAGCTTTCTTT
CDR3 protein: CASSPAAGTEAFF

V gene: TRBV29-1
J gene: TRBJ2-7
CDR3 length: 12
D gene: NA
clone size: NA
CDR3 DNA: TGCAGCGTTACCCAGGGGCTCTACGAGCAGTACTTC
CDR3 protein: CSVTQGLYEQYF

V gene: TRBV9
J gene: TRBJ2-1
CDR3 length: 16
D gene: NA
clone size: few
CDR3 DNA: TGTGCCAGCAGCTCTACTAGCCCGCCCCTCCGTGGCGAGCAGTTCTTC
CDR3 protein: CASSSTSPPLRGEQFF

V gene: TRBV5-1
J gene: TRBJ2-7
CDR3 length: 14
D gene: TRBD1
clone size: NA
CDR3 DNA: TGCGCCAGCAGCGGGACAGAGAGCTCCTACGAGCAGTACTTC
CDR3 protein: CASSGTESSYEQYF

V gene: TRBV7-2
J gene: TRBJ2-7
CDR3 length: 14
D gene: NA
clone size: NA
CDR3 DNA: TGTGCCAGCAGCCTCCTAAGGAGTTCCTACGAGCAGTACTTC
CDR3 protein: CASSLLRSSYEQYF

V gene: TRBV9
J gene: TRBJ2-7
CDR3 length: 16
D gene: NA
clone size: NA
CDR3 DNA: TGCGCCAGCAGCCCCCGCTCAGGACAGATCTCCTACGAGCAGTACTTC
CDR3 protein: CASSPRSGQISYEQYF

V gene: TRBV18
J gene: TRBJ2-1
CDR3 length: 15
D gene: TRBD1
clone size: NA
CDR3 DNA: TGTGCCAGCTCACCAGGGGACAGGGTATACAATGAGCAGTTCTTC
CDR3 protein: CASSPGDRVYNEQFF

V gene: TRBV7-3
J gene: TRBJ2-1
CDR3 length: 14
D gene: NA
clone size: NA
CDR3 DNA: TGTGCCAGCAGCCCCGGTCCGAGCCGAAATGAGCAGTTCTTC
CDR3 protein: CASSPGPSRNEQFF

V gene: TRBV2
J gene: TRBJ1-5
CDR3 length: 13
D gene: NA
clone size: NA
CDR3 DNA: TGTGCCAGCAGCCCTCAGAGCAATCAGCCCCAGCATTTT
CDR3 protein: CASSPQSNQPQHF

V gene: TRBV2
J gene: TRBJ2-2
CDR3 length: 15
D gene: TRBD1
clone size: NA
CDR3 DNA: TGTGCCAGCAGGGCGACAGGGTGGGGCACCGGGGAGCTGTTTTTT
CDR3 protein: CASRATGWGTGELFF

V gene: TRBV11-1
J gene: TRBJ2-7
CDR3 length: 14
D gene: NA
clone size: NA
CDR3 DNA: TGTGCCAGCAGCTTAACAGGGAATAAGTACGAGCAGTACTTC
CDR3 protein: CASSLTGNKYEQYF

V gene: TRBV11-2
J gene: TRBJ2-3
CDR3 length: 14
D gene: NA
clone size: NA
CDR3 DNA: TGTGCCAGCAGCTTAGGCTACAGTGCAGATACGCAGTATTTT
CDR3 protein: CASSLGYSADTQYF

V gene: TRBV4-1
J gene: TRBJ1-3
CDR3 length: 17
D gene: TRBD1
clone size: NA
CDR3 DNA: TGCGCCAGCAGCCAGAGGGACAGGGGAGGATCTAGAAACACCATATATTTT
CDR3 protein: CASSQRDRGGSRNTIYF

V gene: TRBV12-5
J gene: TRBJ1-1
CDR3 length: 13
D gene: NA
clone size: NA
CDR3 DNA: TGTGCTAGTGGTTTGGGGGCCACCACTGAAGCTTTCTTT
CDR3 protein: CASGLGATTEAFF

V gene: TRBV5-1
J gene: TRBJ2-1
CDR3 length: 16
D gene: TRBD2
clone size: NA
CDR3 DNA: TGCGCCAGCAGCGAAACAGCGGGGGCAGCCTACAATGAGCAGTTCTTC
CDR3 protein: CASSETAGAAYNEQFF